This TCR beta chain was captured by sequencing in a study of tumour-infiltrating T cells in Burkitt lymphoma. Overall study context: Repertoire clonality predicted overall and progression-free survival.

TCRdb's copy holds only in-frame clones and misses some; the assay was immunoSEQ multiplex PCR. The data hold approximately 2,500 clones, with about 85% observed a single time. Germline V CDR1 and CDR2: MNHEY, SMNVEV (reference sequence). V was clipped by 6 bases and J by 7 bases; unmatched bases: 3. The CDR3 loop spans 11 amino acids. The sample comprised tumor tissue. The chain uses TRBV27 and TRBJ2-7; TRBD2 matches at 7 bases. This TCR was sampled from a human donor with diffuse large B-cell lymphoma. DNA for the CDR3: TGTGCCAGCAGCCTGGGGGGGGAGCAGTACTTC. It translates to CASSLGGEQYF.